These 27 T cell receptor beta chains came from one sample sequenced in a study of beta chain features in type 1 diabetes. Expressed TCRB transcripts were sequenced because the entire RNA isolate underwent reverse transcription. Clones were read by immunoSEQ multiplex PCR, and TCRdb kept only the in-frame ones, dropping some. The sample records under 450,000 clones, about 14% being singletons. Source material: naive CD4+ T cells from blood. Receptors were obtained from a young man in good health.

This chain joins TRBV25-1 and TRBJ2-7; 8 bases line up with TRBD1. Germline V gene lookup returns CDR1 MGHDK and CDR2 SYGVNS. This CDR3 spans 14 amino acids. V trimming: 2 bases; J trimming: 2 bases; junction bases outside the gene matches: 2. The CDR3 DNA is TGTGCCAGCAGTGAACCAGGGGGCACCTACGAGCAGTACTTC. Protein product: CASSEPGGTYEQYF.

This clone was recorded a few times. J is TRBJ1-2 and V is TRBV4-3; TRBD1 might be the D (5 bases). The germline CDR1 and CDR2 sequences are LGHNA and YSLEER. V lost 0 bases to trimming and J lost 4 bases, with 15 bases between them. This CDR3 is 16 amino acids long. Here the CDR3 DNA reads TGCGCCAGCAGCCAAGATTCGGGACTGATTTCCTATGGCTACACCTTC. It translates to CASSQDSGLISYGYTF.

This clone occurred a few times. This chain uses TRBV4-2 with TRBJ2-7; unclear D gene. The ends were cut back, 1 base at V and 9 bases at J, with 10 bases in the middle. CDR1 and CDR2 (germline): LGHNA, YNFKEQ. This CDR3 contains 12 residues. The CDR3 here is CASSQGIQVQYF. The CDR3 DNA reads TGTGCCAGCAGCCAAGGTATCCAGGTGCAGTACTTC.

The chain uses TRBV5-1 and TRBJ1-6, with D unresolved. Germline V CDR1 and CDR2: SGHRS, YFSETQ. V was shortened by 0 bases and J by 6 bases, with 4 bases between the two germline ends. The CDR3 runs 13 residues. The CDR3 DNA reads TGCGCCAGCAGCTTGGAGGCTAATTCACCCCTCCACTTT. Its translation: CASSLEANSPLHF. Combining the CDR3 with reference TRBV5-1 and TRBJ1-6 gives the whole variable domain KAGVTQTPRYLIKTRGQQVTLSCSPISGHRSVSWYQQTPGQGLQFLFEYFSETQRNKGNFPGRFSGRQFSNSRSEMNVSTLELGDSALYLCASSLEANSPLHFGNGTRLTVT.

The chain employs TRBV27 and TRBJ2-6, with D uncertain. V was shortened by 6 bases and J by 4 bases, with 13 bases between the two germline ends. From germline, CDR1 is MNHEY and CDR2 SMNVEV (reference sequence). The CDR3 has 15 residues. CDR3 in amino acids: CASRVRWSGANVLTF. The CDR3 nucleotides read TGTGCCAGCAGGGTCAGGTGGTCGGGGGCCAACGTCCTGACTTTC.

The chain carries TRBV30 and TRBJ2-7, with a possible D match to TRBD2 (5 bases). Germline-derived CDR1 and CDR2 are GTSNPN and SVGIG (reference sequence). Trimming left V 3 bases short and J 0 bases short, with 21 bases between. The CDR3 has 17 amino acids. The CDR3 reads CAWSGSREGKLSYEQYV. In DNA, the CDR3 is TGTGCCTGGAGCGGGTCTCGAGAGGGTAAACTCTCCTACGAGCAGTACGTC.

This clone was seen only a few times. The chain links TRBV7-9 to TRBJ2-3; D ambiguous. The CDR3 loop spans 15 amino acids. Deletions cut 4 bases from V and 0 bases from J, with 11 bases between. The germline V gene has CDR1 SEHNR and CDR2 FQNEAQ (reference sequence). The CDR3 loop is CASSSVRSSTDTQYF. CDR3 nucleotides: TGTGCCAGCAGCTCGGTCCGCTCTAGCACAGATACGCAGTATTTT.

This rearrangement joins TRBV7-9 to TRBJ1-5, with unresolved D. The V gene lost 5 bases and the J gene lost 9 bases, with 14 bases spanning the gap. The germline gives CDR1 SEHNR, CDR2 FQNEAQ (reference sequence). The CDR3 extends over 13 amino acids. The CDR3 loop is CASSDDPGGPQHF. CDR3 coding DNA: TGTGCCAGCAGCGATGACCCAGGCGGGCCCCAGCATTTT.

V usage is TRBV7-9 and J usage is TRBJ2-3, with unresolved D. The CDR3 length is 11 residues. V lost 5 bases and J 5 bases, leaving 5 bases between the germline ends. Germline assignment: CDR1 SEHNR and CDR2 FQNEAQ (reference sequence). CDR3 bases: TGTGCCAGCAGCCCGCTAGATACGCAGTATTTT. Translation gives CASSPLDTQYF.

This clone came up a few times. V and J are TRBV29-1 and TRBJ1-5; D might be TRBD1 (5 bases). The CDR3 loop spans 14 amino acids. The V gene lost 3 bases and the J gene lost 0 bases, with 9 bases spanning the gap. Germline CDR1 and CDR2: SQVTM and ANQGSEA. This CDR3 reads CSVDGGNSNQPQHF. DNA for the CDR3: TGCAGCGTTGATGGGGGTAATAGCAATCAGCCCCAGCATTTT. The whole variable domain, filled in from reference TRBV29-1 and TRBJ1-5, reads SAVISQKPSRDICQRGTSLTIQCQVDSQVTMMFWYRQQPGQSLTLIATANQGSEATYESGFVIDKFPISRPNLTFSTLTVSNMSPEDSSIYLCSVDGGNSNQPQHFGDGTRLSIL.

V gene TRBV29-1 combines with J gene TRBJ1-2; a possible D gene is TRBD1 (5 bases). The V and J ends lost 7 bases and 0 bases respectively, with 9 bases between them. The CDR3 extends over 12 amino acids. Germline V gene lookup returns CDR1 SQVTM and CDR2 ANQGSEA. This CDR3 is CSGRGANYGYTF. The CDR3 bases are TGCAGCGGTCGGGGGGCTAACTATGGCTACACCTTC.

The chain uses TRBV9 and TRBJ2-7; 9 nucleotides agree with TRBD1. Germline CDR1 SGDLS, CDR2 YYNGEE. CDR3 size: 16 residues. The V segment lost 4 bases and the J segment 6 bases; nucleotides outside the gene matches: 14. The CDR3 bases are TGTGCCAGCAGCACTCATGCCGGGACAGGGATCGGCGAGCAGTACTTC. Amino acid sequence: CASSTHAGTGIGEQYF.

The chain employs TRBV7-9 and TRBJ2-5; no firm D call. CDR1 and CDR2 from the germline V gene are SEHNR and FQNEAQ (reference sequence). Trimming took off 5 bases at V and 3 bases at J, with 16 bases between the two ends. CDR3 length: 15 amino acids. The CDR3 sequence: CASSAVRPREETQYF. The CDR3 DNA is TGTGCCAGCAGCGCCGTTAGGCCCCGGGAAGAGACCCAGTACTTC.

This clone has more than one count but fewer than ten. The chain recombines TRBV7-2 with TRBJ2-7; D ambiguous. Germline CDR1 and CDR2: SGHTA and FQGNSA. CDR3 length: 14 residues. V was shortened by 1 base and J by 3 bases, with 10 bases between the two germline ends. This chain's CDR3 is CASSLDGLGYEQYF. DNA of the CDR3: TGTGCCAGCAGCTTAGATGGCTTGGGCTACGAGCAGTACTTC.

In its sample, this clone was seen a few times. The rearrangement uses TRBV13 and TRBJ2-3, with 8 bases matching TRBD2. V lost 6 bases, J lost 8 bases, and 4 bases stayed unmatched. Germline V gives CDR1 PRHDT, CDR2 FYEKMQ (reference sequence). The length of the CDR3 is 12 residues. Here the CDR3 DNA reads TGTGCCAGCAGGATAGCGGGGTCTACGCAGTATTTT. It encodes CASRIAGSTQYF.

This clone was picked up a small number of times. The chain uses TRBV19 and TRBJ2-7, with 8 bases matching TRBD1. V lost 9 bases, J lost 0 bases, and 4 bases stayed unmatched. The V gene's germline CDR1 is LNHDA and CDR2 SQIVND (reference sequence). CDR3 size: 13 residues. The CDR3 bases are TGTGCCAGCCTGGACAGGGACTCCTACGAGCAGTACTTC. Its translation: CASLDRDSYEQYF.

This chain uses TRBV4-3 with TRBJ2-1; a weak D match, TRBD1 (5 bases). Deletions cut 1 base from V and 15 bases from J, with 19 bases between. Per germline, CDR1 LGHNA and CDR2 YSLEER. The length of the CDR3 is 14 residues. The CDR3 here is CASSQAARLGVGFF. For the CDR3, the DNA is TGCGCCAGCAGCCAAGCCGCACGTCTAGGGGTGGGGTTCTTC.

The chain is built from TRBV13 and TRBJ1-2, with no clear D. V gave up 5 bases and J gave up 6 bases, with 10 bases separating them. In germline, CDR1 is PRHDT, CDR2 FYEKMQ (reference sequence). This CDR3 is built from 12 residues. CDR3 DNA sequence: TGTGCCAGCAGCATCTCCCGGAATGGCTACACCTTC. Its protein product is CASSISRNGYTF.

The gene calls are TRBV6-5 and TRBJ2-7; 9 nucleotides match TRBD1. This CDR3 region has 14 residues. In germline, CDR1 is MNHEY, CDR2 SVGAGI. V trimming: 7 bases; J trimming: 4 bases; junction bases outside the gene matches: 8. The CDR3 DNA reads TGTGCCAGCATTAGGGGACAGGGAGGATACGAGCAGTACTTC. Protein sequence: CASIRGQGGYEQYF.

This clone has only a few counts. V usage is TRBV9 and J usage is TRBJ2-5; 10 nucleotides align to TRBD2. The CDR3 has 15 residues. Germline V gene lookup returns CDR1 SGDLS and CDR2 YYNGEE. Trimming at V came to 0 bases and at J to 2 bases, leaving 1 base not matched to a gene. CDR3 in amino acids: CASSVGSGRQETQYF. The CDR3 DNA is TGTGCCAGCAGCGTAGGTAGCGGGAGGCAAGAGACCCAGTACTTC.

The CDR3 nucleotides are TGTGCCAGCAGTGGCGTACAGGGATGGGGTAATTCACCCCTCCACTTT. Translation: CASSGVQGWGNSPLHF. This chain joins TRBV6-1 and TRBJ1-6, with a tentative D call TRBD1 (6 bases). In germline, CDR1 is MNHNS, CDR2 SASEGT. The germline V and J ends were trimmed by 4 bases and 6 bases, with 16 bases remaining between them. The CDR3 is made up of 16 amino acids.

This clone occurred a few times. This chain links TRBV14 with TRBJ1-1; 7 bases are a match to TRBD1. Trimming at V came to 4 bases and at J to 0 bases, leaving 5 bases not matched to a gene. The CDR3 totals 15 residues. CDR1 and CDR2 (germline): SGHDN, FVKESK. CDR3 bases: TGTGCCAGCAGCCCACGACAGGGCATGAACACTGAAGCTTTCTTT. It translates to CASSPRQGMNTEAFF.

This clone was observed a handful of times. For the CDR3, the DNA is TGCGCCAGCAGCTCCGGGACCGTCCAGTTCTTC. Encoded protein: CASSSGTVQFF. The genes are TRBV10-1 and TRBJ2-1, with D possibly being TRBD1 or TRBD2 (5 bases each). Trimming removed 6 bases from V and 13 bases from J, with 13 bases in between. Looked up from germline, CDR1 is WNHNN and CDR2 is SYGVQD (reference sequence). This CDR3 comprises 11 residues.

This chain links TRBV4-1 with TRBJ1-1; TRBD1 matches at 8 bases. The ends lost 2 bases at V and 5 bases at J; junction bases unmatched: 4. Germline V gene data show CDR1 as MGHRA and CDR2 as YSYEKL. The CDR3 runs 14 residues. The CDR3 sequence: CASSQTGGWTEAFF. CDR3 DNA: TGCGCCAGCAGCCAAACAGGGGGTTGGACTGAAGCTTTCTTT.

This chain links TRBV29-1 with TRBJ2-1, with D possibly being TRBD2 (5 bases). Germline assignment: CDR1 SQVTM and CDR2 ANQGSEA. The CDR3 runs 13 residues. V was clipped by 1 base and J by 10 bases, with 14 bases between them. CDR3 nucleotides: TGCAGCGTTGAAGGTGAGGGCCTATGGGAGCAGTTCTTC. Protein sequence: CSVEGEGLWEQFF.

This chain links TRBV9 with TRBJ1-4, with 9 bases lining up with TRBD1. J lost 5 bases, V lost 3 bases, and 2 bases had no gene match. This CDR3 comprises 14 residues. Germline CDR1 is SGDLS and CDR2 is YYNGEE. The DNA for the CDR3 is TGTGCCAGCAGCGAGGACAGGGGAAATGAAAAACTGTTTTTT. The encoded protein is CASSEDRGNEKLFF.

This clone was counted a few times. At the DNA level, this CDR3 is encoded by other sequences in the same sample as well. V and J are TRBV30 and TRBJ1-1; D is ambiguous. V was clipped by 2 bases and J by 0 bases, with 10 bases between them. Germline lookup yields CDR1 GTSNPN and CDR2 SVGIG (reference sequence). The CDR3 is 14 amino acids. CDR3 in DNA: TGTGCCTGGAGTCTCGGACGGATGAACACTGAAGCTTTCTTT. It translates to CAWSLGRMNTEAFF. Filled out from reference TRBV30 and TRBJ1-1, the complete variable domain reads SQTIHQWPATLVQPVGSPLSLECTVEGTSNPNLYWYRQAAGRGLQLLFYSVGIGQISSEVPQNLSASRPQDRQFILSSKKLLLSDSGFYLCAWSLGRMNTEAFFGQGTRLTVV.